These 3 T cell receptor beta chains originate from one sample sequenced in a study of response to subunit inactivated influenza vaccine. TCRdb recomputed calls from the RT-PCR reads with MiXCR, one row per CDR3 protein. The sample lists roughly 700,000 distinct CDR3 sequences, approximately 15% occurring once. Specimen: PBMCs from blood, collected approximately 12 days after vaccination. The receptor source for this set is a man aged 45 to 65 who received an inactivated influenza vaccine.

In its sample, this clonotype was seen a few times. V and J are TRBV4-3 and TRBJ2-2, with D unresolved. The germline gives CDR1 LGHNA, CDR2 YSLEER. The CDR3 spans 16 residues. Trimming cost V 1 base and J 0 bases, with 9 bases left between them. The CDR3 sequence is CASSQAFVTNTGELFF. The CDR3 DNA sequence: TGCGCCAGCAGCCAAGCTTTTGTAACGAACACCGGGGAGCTGTTTTTT.

This clonotype was picked up many times. The chain combines TRBV11-2 with TRBJ2-4; maybe TRBD2 (5 bases). The germline V gene encodes CDR1 SGHAT and CDR2 FQNNGV. With 4 bases removed from V and 3 bases from J, the gap between germline ends came to 13 bases. The CDR3 has 15 amino acids. The chain's CDR3 is CASSSLRGFKNIQYF. The CDR3 nucleotides read TGTGCCAGCAGCTCCCTGAGAGGGTTCAAAAACATTCAGTACTTC.

V and J are TRBV19 and TRBJ2-1; 7 bases are a match to TRBD2. Germline CDR1 is LNHDA and CDR2 is SQIVND (reference sequence). This CDR3 is 17 amino acids long. V trimming: 5 bases; J trimming: 1 base; junction bases outside the gene matches: 11. CDR3 amino acids: CASSSPSSGLSYNEQFF. CDR3 nucleotide sequence: TGTGCCAGTAGTTCCCCGTCTAGCGGCCTATCCTACAATGAGCAGTTCTTC. Full variable domain (rest looked up from reference TRBV19 and TRBJ2-1): DGGITQSPKYLFRKEGQNVTLSCEQNLNHDAMYWYRQDPGQGLRLIYYSQIVNDFQKGDIAEGYSVSREKKESFPLTVTSAQKNPTAFYLCASSSPSSGLSYNEQFFGPGTRLTVL.